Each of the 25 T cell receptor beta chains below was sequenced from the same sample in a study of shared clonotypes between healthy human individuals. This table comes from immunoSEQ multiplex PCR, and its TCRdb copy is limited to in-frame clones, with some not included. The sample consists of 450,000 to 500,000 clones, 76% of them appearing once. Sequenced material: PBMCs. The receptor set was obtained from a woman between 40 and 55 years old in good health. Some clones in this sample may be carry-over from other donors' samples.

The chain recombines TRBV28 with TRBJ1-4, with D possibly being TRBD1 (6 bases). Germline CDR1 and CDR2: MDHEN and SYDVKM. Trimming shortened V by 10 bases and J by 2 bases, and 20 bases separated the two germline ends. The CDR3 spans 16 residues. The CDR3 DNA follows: TGTGCCACCCAGTTGGGGGGCGGGGTGACTAATGAAAAACTGTTTTTT. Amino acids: CATQLGGGVTNEKLFF. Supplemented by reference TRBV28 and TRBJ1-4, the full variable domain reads DVKVTQSSRYLVKRTGEKVFLECVQDMDHENMFWYRQDPGLGLRLIYFSYDVKMKEKGDIPEGYSVSREKKERFSLILESASTNQTSMYLCATQLGGGVTNEKLFFGSGTQLSVL.

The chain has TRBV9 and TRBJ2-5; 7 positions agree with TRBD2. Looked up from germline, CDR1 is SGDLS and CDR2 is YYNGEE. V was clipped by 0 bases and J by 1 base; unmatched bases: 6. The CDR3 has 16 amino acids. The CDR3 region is CASSVEAGITQETQYF. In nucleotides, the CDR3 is TGTGCCAGCAGCGTAGAAGCGGGGATTACCCAAGAGACCCAGTACTTC.

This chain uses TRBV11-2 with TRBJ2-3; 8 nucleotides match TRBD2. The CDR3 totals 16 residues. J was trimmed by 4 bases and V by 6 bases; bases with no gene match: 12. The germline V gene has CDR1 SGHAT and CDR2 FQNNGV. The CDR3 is CASRRWGTRGADTQYF. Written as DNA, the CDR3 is TGTGCCAGCAGACGATGGGGGACTAGGGGGGCAGATACGCAGTATTTT.

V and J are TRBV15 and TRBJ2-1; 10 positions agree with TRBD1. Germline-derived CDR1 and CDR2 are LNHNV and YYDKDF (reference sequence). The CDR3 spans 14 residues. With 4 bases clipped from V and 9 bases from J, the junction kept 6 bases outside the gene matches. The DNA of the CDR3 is TGTGCCACCAGCACTAGACAGGGGGCTGGTGAGCAGTTCTTC. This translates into CATSTRQGAGEQFF.

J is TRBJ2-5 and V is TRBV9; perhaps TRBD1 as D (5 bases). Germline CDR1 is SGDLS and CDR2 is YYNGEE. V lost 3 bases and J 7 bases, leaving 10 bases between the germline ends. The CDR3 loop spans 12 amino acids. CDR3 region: CASSGAQGTQYF. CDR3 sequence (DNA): TGTGCCAGCAGCGGAGCCCAGGGGACCCAGTACTTC. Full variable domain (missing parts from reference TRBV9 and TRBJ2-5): DSGVTQTPKHLITATGQRVTLRCSPRSGDLSVYWYQQSLDQGLQFLIQYYNGEERAKGNILERFSAQQFPDLHSELNLSSLELGDSALYFCASSGAQGTQYFGPGTRLLVL.

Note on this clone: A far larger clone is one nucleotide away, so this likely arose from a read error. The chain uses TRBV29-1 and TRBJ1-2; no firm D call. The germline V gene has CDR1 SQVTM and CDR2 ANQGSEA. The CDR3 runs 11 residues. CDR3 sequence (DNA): TGCAGCGAGTCCTCAAACTATGGCTACGCCTTC. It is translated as CSESSNYGYAF.

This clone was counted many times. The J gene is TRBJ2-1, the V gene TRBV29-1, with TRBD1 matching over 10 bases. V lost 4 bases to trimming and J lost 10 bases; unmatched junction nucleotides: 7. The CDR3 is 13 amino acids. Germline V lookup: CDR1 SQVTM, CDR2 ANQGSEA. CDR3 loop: CSVAPGQGREQFF. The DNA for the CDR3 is TGCAGCGTTGCCCCGGGACAGGGGAGAGAGCAGTTCTTC.

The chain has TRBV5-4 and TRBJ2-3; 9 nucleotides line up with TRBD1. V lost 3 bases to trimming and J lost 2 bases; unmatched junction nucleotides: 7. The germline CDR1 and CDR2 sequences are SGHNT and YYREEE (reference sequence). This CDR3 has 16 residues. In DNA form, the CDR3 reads TGTGCCAGCAGCTCCGGGCGGACAGGGGCCACAGATACGCAGTATTTT. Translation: CASSSGRTGATDTQYF.

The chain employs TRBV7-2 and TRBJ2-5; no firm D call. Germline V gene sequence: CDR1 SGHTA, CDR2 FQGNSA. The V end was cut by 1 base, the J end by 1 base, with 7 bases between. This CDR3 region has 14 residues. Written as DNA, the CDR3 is TGTGCCAGCAGCTTAGGTTCCAGCCAAGAGACCCAGTACTTC. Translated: CASSLGSSQETQYF.

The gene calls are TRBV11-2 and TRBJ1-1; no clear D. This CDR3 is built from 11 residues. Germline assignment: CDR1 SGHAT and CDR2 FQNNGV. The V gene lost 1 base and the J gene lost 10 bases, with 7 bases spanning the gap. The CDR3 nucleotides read TGTGCCAGCAGCTTAGGGGTTGGAGCTTTCTTT. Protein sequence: CASSLGVGAFF.

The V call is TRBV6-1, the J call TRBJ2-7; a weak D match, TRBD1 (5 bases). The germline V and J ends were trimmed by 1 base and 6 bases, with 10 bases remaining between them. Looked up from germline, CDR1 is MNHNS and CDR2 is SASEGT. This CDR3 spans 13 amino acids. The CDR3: CASSEGRDGEQYF. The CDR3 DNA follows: TGTGCCAGCAGTGAAGGCAGGGATGGCGAGCAGTACTTC.

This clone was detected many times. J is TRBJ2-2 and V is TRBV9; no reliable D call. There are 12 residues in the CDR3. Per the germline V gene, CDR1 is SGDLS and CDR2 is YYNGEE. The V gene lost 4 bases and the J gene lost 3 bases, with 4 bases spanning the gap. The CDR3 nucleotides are TGTGCCAGCAGCTCCCACACCGGGGAGCTGTTTTTT. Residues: CASSSHTGELFF.

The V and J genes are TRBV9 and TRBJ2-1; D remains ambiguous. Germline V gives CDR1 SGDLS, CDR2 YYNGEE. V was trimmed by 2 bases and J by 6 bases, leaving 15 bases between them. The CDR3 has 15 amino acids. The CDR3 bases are TGTGCCAGCAGCGTCGAGTACCAGGCGTTCAATGAGCAGTTCTTC. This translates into CASSVEYQAFNEQFF. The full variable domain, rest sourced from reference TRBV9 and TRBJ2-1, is DSGVTQTPKHLITATGQRVTLRCSPRSGDLSVYWYQQSLDQGLQFLIQYYNGEERAKGNILERFSAQQFPDLHSELNLSSLELGDSALYFCASSVEYQAFNEQFFGPGTRLTVL.

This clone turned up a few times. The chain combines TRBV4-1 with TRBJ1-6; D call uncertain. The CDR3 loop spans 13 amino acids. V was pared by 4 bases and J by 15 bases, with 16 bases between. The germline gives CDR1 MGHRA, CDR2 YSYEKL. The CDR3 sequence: CASSPESRYNLHF. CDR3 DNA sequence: TGCGCCAGCAGCCCCGAATCGAGGTATAACCTCCACTTT.

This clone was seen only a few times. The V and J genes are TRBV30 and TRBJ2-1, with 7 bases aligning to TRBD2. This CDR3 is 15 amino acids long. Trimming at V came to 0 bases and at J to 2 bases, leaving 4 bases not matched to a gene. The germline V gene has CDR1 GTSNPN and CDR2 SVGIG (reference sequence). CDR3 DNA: TGTGCCTGGAGTGTAGGGAGCGGGACCTACAATGAGCAGTTCTTC. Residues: CAWSVGSGTYNEQFF.

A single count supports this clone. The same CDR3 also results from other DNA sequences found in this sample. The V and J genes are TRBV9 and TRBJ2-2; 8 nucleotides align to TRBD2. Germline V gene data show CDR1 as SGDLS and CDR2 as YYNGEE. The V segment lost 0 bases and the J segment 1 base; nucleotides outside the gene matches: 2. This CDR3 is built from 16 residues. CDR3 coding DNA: TGTGCCAGCAGCGTAGGGAGCGGGAGGAACACCGGGGAGCTGTTTTTT. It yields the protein CASSVGSGRNTGELFF.

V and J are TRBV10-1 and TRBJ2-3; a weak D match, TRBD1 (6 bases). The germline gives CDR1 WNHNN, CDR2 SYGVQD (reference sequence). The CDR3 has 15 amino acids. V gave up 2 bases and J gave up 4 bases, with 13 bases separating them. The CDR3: CASSEGTGQADTQYF. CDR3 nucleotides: TGCGCCAGCAGTGAGGGGACGGGACAAGCAGATACGCAGTATTTT.

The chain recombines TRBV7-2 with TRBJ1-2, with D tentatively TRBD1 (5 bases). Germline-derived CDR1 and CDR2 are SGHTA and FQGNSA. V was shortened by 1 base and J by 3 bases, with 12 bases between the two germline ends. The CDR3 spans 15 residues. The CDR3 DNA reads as TGTGCCAGCAGCTTAGAGCCAGGGTTGGACTATGGCTACACCTTC. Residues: CASSLEPGLDYGYTF.

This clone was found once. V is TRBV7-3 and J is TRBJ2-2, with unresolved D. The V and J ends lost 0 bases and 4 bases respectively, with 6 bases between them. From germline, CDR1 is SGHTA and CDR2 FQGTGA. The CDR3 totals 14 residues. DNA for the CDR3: TGTGCCAGCAGCTTAACGCCCTCCACCGGGGAGCTGTTTTTT. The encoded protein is CASSLTPSTGELFF. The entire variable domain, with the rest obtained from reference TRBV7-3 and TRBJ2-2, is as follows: GAGVSQTPSNKVTEKGKYVELRCDPISGHTALYWYRQSLGQGPEFLIYFQGTGAADDSGLPNDRFFAVRPEGSVSTLKIQRTERGDSAVYLCASSLTPSTGELFFGEGSRLTVL.

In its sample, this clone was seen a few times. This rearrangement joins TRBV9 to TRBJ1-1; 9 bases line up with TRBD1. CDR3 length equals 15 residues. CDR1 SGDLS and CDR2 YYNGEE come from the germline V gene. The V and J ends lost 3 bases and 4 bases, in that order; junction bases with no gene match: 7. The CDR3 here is CASSETGGVSTEAFF. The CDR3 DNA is TGTGCCAGCAGCGAAACAGGGGGCGTGAGCACTGAAGCTTTCTTT. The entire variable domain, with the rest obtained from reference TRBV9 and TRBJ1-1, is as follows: DSGVTQTPKHLITATGQRVTLRCSPRSGDLSVYWYQQSLDQGLQFLIQYYNGEERAKGNILERFSAQQFPDLHSELNLSSLELGDSALYFCASSETGGVSTEAFFGQGTRLTVV.

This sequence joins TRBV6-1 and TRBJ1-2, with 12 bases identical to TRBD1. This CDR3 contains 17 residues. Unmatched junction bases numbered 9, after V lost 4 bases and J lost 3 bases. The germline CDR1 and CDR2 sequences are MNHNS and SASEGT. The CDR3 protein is CASSVRDRGQVDYGYTF. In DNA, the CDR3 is TGTGCCAGCAGTGTACGGGACAGGGGGCAGGTCGACTATGGCTACACCTTC.

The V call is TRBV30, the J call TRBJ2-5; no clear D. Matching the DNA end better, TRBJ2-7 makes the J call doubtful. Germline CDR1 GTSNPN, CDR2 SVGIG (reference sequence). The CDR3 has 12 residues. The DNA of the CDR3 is TGTGCCTGGAGTGAGACTTCCGACGAGCAGTACTTC. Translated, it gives CAWSETSDEQYF.

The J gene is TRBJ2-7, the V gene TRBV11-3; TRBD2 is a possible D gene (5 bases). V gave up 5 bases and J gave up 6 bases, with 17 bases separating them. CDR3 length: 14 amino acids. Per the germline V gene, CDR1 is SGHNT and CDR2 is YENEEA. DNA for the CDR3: TGTGCCAGCAGCCCGGGATCAAACTCTCTCGAGCAGTACTTC. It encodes CASSPGSNSLEQYF. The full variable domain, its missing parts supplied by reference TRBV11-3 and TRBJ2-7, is EAGVVQSPRYKIIEKKQPVAFWCNPISGHNTLYWYLQNLGQGPELLIRYENEEAVDDSQLPKDRFSAERLKGVDSTLKIQPAELGDSAVYLCASSPGSNSLEQYFGPGTRLTVT.

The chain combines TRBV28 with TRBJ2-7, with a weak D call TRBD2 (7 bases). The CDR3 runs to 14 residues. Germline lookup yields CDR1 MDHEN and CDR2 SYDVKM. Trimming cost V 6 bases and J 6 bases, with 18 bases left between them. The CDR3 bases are TGTGCCAGCAGCGGGGGGCGACTAGTGGTCGAGCAGTACTTC. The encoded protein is CASSGGRLVVEQYF.

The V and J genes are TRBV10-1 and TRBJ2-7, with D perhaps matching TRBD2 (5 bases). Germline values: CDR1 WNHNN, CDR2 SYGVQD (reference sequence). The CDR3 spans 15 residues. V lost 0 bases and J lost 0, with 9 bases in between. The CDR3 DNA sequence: TGCGCCAGCAGTGAGTCGCTCGGGGACTCCTACGAGCAGTACTTC. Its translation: CASSESLGDSYEQYF.